Sequencing of this TCR beta chain was carried out in a study of control samples from healthy donors and cancer patients. This table comes from immunoSEQ multiplex PCR, and its TCRdb copy is limited to in-frame clones, with some not included. The data hold about 70,000 clones, with approximately 80% observed a single time. Germline-derived CDR1 and CDR2 are SGHRS and YFSETQ. This CDR3 comprises 14 residues. V lost 7 bases and J lost 3, with 14 bases in between. The genes are TRBV5-1 and TRBJ2-1, with D perhaps given as TRBD1 or TRBD2 (6 bases each). Sequencing was done on a sample of blood. This clonotype originated in a man in his forties or fifties in good health. CDR3 protein: CASGWGAYYNEQFF. CDR3 bases: TGCGCCAGCGGATGGGGGGCCTACTACAATGAGCAGTTCTTC.